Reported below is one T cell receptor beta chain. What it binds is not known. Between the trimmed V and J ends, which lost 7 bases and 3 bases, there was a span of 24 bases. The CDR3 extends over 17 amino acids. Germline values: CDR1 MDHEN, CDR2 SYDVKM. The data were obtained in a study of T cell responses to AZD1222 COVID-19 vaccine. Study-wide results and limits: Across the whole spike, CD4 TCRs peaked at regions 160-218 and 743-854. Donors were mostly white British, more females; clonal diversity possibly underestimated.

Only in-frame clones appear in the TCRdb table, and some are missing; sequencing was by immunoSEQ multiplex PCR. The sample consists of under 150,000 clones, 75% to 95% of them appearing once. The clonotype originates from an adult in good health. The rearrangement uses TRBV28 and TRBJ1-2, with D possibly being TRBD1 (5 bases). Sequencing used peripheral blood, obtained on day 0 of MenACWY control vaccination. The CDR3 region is CASTKRDYQGADYGYTF. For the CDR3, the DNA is TGTGCCAGCACCAAGCGGGACTACCAGGGCGCTGACTATGGCTACACCTTC.